These 17 T cell receptor beta chains share one sample of origin, sequenced in a study of CD8+CD57+ T cells in acquired aplastic anemia. TCR beta VDJ combinations and CDR3 sequences were profiled from genomic DNA. TCRdb recomputed calls from the reads with MiXCR, one row per CDR3 protein. This sample has 270,000 or so distinct CDR3 sequences, with 65% to 90% found just once. The authors sequenced patients whose flow cytometry had shown CD8+CD57+ cell expansion. What was sequenced was sorted CD4+, CD8+, or CD8+CD57+ T cells (not recorded which) from PBMCs. The source of these receptors is a human donor with aplastic anemia.

The chain employs TRBV7-2 and TRBJ2-1; D is perhaps TRBD1 or TRBD2 (5 bases each). Trimming left V 1 base short and J 12 bases short, with 22 bases between. Per the germline V gene, CDR1 is SGHTA and CDR2 is FQGNSA. The length of the CDR3 is 16 residues. CDR3: CASSLGTREIEKLQFF. The CDR3 nucleotides are TGTGCCAGCAGCTTAGGCACCAGGGAGATTGAAAAACTGCAGTTCTTC. The whole variable domain, remainder taken from reference TRBV7-2 and TRBJ2-1, is GAGVSQSPSNKVTEKGKDVELRCDPISGHTALYWYRQSLGQGLEFLIYFQGNSAPDKSGLPSDRFSAERTGGSVSTLTIQRTQQEDSAVYLCASSLGTREIEKLQFFGPGTRLTVL.

The chain uses TRBV7-8 and TRBJ2-7, with D possibly TRBD1 on 6 matching bases. Germline lookup yields CDR1 SGHVS and CDR2 FQNEAQ. This CDR3 spans 15 amino acids. The germline V and J ends were trimmed by 0 bases and 13 bases, with 22 bases remaining between them. The CDR3 is CASSLAGAPCTQYYV. Written as DNA, the CDR3 is TGTGCCAGCAGCTTAGCGGGGGCTCCCTGTACGCAGTATTACGTC.

A single count supports this clonotype. The chain combines TRBV20-1 with TRBJ2-3, with 8 positions matching TRBD1. This CDR3 has 14 amino acids. Germline V gene sequence: CDR1 DFQATT, CDR2 SNEGSKA (reference sequence). V shed 4 bases and J 6 bases; nucleotides not matched to a gene: 9. The chain's CDR3 is CSATGQGGKDTQYF. In DNA, the CDR3 is TGCAGTGCTACAGGACAGGGTGGAAAGGATACGCAGTATTTT.

As for this clonotype: The DNA is omitted, as the CDR3 cannot be located on it reliably, and the CDR3 follows TCRdb's listing. The CDR3 region is CASSGDGGGGYTFEFF. The rearrangement links TRBV9 to TRBJ2-1; the table's D gene call, TRBD2, was not cross checked with the DNA. Germline V gene lookup returns CDR1 SGDLS and CDR2 YYNGEE. The CDR3 length is 16 residues, termini included.

V is TRBV6-5 and J is TRBJ2-7; D might be TRBD1 (6 bases). CDR1 and CDR2 from the germline V gene are MNHEY and SVGAGI. The V and J ends lost 6 bases and 4 bases respectively, with 13 bases between them. This CDR3 has 13 amino acids. The CDR3 region has the DNA TGTGCCAGCAGCTTGACAGGCCAATACGAGCAGTACTTC. Translation gives CASSLTGQYEQYF.

Comment on this clonotype: The conserved phenylalanine or tryptophan is not found at the CDR3 terminus, so this likely reflects a read error. No DNA is shown, since the ends of the CDR3 on it are uncertain; the CDR3 is the one TCRdb lists. The rearrangement joins TRBV7-3 to TRBJ2-1; TRBD1 was called by the table and not checked on the DNA. Germline V gene sequence: CDR1 SGHTA, CDR2 FQGTGA. The CDR3 length equals 13 residues, ends included. This CDR3 is CASTTGVTAVQHL.

This clonotype has only a few counts. The junction differs from germline at one of its ends, possibly a read error. The chain links TRBV7-8 to TRBJ2-3, with D hard to call. CDR3 size: 14 residues. Germline loops: CDR1 SGHVS, CDR2 FQNEAQ. DNA for the CDR3: TGTGCCAGCAGCTTTGCGCGAGGTCCCGAAACGCAGTCTTTT. This encodes CASSFARGPETQSF. The entire variable domain, with the rest obtained from reference TRBV7-8 and TRBJ2-3, is as follows: GAGVSQSPRYKVAKRGQDVALRCDPISGHVSLFWYQQALGQGPEFLTYFQNEAQLDKSGLPSDRFFAERPEGSVSTLKIQRTQQEDSAVYLCASSFARGPETQSFGPGTRLTVL.

This chain uses TRBV7-8 with TRBJ2-3; D uncertain. Germline lookup yields CDR1 SGHVS and CDR2 FQNEAQ. Deletions cut 3 bases from V and 8 bases from J, with 12 bases between. There are 13 residues in the CDR3. The CDR3 is CASSFTGITTQYF. DNA of the CDR3: TGTGCCAGCAGCTTCACTGGGATAACTACGCAGTATTTT.

The V call is TRBV7-2, the J call TRBJ2-5; TRBD1 is a possible D gene (6 bases). Germline values: CDR1 SGHTA, CDR2 FQGNSA. Trimming left V 4 bases short and J 14 bases short, with 26 bases between. This CDR3 is built from 15 residues. The chain's CDR3 is CASSSTGSCGETYYF. The DNA of the CDR3 is TGTGCCAGCAGCTCTACAGGGAGCTGCGGCGAGACCTACTACTTC.

This clonotype has more than one count but fewer than ten. V and J are TRBV29-1 and TRBJ2-7, with D possibly TRBD1 on 6 matching bases. The V end lost 6 bases, the J end lost 3 bases, and 12 bases lay between the germline ends. Germline-derived CDR1 and CDR2 are SQVTM and ANQGSEA. The CDR3 has 12 amino acids. The CDR3 loop is CSVQGIIYEQYF. Here the CDR3 DNA reads TGCAGCGTACAGGGAATCATCTACGAGCAGTACTTC.

CDR3 DNA: TGTGCCAGCAGTTTGGTAGGGGGCTATAATCAGCCCCAGCATTTT. Translating gives CASSLVGGYNQPQHF. This chain connects TRBV12-3 or TRBV12-4 to TRBJ1-5, with 7 nucleotides matching TRBD1. The CDR3 spans 15 residues. V was pared by 3 bases and J by 4 bases, with 6 bases of the junction left unmatched.

Comments on this clonotype: Relative to the germline gene, one junction end is altered; a read error may explain this. The chain employs TRBV2 and TRBJ2-3; unclear D gene. This CDR3 is 14 amino acids long. Germline loops: CDR1 SNHLY, CDR2 FYNNEI. The CDR3 sequence: CASSEGTVNYAYNF. The CDR3 DNA follows: TGTGCCAGCAGTGAAGGGACGGTTAACTATGCCTACAATTTT. Combining the CDR3 with reference TRBV2 and TRBJ2-3 gives the whole variable domain EPEVTQTPSHQVTQMGQEVILRCVPISNHLYFYWYRQILGQKVEFLVSFYNNEISEKSEIFDDQFSVERPDGSNFTLKIRSTKLEDSAMYFCASSEGTVNYAYNFGPGTRLTVL.

The gene calls are TRBV5-5 and TRBJ1-4; D is uncertain. The germline CDR1 and CDR2 sequences are SGHKS and YYEKEE (reference sequence). V was cut by 6 bases and J by 4 bases, with 22 bases left in between. This CDR3 is 17 amino acids long. The CDR3 coding sequence is TGTGCCAGCACCCCGGCCTACGGAGAACAAATTAATGAAAAACTGTTTTTT. It yields the protein CASTPAYGEQINEKLFF.

The rearrangement links TRBV15 to TRBJ1-4; perhaps TRBD1 as D (6 bases). The CDR3 extends over 15 amino acids. Germline CDR1 LNHNV, CDR2 YYDKDF (reference sequence). V gave up 9 bases and J gave up 3 bases, with 17 bases separating them. The CDR3 protein is CATSPIRGANEKLFF. The CDR3 nucleotides read TGTGCCACTTCTCCGATCAGGGGCGCTAATGAAAAACTGTTTTTT.

In nucleotides, the CDR3 is TGTGCCAGCAGCTTGGCGGGCGGCAACGGTCCGGATGTGCAGTTCTTC. Translation gives CASSLAGGNGPDVQFF. The chain joins TRBV7-9 to TRBJ2-1, with a tentative D call TRBD2 (5 bases). The germline V and J ends were trimmed by 3 bases and 12 bases, with 24 bases remaining between them. The CDR3 spans 16 residues. The germline V gene encodes CDR1 SEHNR and CDR2 FQNEAQ (reference sequence).

About this clonotype itself: A read error is likely, as this CDR3 ends without the conserved phenylalanine or tryptophan. No DNA is shown, since the ends of the CDR3 on it are uncertain; the CDR3 is the one TCRdb lists. The chain recombines TRBV7-8 with TRBJ2-3; the table's D call, TRBD2, has no DNA check behind it. The germline V gene encodes CDR1 SGHVS and CDR2 FQNEAQ. The CDR3 is 13 amino acids in total, end residues counted. The CDR3 spells CASSLYRGPDKYY.

This chain joins TRBV9 and TRBJ2-3; D is unresolved. The germline V gene has CDR1 SGDLS and CDR2 YYNGEE. This CDR3 is built from 15 residues. Deletions cut 2 bases from V and 11 bases from J, with 21 bases between. The CDR3 bases are TGTGCCAGCAGCGTCGGCAGATTAGAAGATACTCAGCAGTATTTT. Protein product: CASSVGRLEDTQQYF.